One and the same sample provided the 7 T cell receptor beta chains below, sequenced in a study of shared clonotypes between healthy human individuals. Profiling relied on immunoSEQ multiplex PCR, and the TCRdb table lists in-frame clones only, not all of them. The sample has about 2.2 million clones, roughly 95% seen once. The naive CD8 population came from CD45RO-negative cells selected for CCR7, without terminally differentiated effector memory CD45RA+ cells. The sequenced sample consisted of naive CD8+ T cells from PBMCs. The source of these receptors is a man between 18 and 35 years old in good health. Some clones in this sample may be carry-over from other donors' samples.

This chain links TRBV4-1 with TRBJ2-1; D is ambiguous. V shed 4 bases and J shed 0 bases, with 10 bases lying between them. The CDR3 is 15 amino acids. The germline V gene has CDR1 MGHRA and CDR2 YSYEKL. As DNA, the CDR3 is TGCGCCAGCAGCCCCCTCAGAAGCTCCTACAATGAGCAGTTCTTC. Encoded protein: CASSPLRSSYNEQFF.

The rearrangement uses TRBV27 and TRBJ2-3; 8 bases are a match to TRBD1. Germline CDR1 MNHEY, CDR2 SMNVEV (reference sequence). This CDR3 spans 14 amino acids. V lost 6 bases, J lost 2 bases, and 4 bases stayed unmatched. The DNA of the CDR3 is TGTGCCAGCAGCTGGACAGGGTTCACAGATACGCAGTATTTT. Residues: CASSWTGFTDTQYF.

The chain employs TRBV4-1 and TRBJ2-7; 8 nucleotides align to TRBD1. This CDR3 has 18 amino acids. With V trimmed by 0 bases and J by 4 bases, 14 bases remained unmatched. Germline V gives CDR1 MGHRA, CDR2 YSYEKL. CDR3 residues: CASSQDRQGAWGFYEQYF. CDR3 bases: TGCGCCAGCAGCCAAGATCGGCAGGGGGCGTGGGGGTTTTACGAGCAGTACTTC.

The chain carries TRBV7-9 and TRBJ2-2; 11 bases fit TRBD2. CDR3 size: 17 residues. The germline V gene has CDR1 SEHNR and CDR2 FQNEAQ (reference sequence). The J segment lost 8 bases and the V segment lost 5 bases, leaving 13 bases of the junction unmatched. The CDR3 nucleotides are TGTGCCAGCAGCCCAAGCGCGGGACTAGCGGTTAAGGGGGAGCTGTTTTTT. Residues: CASSPSAGLAVKGELFF.

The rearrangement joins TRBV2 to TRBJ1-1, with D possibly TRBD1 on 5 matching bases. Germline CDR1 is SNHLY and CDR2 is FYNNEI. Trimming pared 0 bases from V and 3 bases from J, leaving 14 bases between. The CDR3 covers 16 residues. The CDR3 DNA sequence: TGTGCCAGCAGTGAAGCGCTTCCGACAGTATACACTGAAGCTTTCTTT. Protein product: CASSEALPTVYTEAFF.

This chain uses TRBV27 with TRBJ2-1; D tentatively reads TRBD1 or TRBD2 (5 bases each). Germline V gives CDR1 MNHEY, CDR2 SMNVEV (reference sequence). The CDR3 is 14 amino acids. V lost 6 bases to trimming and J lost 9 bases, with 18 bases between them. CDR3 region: CASRGSFGTGEQFF. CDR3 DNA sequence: TGTGCCAGCAGGGGAAGTTTCGGGACGGGTGAGCAGTTCTTC.

For the CDR3, the DNA is TGTGCCAGCAGACCCAACGGGCGTAGTGTAAGGGGCGCTAACTATGGCTACACCTTC. Its protein product is CASRPNGRSVRGANYGYTF. The chain employs TRBV27 and TRBJ1-2; the D gene is possibly TRBD1 (5 bases). Per germline, CDR1 MNHEY and CDR2 SMNVEV (reference sequence). V lost 6 bases to trimming and J lost 0 bases, with 26 bases between them. The length of the CDR3 is 19 residues.